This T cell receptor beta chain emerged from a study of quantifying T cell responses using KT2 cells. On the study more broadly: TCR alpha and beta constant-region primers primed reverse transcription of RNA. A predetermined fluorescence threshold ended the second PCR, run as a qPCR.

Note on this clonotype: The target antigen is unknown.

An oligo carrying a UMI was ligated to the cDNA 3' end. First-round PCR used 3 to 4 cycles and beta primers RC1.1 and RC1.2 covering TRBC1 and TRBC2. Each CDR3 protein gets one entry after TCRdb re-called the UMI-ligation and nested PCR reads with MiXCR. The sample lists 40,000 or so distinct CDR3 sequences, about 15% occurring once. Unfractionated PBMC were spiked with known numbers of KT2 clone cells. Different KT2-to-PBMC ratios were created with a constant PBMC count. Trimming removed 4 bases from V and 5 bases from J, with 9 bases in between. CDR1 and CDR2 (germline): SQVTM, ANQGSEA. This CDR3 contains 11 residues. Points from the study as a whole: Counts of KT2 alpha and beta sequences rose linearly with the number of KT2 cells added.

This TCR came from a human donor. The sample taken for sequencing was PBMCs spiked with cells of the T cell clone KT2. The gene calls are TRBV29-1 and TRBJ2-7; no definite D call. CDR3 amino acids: CSVGVGHEQYF. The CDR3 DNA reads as TGCAGCGTTGGAGTAGGGCACGAGCAGTACTTC.